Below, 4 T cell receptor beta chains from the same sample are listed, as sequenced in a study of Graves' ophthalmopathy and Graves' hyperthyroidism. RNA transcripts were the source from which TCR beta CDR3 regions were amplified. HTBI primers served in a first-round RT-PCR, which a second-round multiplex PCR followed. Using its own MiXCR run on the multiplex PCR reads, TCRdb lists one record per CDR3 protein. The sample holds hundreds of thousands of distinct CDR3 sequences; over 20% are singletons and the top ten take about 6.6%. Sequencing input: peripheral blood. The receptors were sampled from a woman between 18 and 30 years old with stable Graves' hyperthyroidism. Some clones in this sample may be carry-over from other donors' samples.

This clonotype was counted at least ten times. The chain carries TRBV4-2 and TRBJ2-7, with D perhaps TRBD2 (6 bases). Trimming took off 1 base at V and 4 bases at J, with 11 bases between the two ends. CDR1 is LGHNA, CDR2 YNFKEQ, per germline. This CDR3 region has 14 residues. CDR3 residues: CASSQAFSGYEQYF. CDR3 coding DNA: TGTGCCAGCAGCCAAGCCTTTAGCGGATACGAGCAGTACTTC.

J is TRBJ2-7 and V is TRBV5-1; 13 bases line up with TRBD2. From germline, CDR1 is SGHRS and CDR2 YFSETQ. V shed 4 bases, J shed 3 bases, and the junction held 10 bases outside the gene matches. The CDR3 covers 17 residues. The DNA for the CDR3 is TGCGCCAGCAGCCTACCCGGACTAGCGGGGGTCTACTACGAGCAGTACTTC. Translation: CASSLPGLAGVYYEQYF.

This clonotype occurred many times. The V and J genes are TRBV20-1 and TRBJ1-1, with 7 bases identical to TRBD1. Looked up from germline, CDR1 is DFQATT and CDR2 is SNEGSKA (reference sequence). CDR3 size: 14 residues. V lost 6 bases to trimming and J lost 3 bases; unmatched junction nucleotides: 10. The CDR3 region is CSAPTGQDYTEAFF. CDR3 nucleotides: TGCAGTGCCCCCACCGGACAGGATTACACTGAAGCTTTCTTT.

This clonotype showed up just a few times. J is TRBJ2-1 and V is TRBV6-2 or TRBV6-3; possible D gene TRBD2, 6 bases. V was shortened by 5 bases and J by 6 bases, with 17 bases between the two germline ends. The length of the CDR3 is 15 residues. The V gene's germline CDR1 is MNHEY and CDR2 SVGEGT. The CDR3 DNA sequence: TGTGCCAGCAGTCTCCAGTTGGAGGGAGTCAATGAGCAGTTCTTC. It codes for CASSLQLEGVNEQFF.